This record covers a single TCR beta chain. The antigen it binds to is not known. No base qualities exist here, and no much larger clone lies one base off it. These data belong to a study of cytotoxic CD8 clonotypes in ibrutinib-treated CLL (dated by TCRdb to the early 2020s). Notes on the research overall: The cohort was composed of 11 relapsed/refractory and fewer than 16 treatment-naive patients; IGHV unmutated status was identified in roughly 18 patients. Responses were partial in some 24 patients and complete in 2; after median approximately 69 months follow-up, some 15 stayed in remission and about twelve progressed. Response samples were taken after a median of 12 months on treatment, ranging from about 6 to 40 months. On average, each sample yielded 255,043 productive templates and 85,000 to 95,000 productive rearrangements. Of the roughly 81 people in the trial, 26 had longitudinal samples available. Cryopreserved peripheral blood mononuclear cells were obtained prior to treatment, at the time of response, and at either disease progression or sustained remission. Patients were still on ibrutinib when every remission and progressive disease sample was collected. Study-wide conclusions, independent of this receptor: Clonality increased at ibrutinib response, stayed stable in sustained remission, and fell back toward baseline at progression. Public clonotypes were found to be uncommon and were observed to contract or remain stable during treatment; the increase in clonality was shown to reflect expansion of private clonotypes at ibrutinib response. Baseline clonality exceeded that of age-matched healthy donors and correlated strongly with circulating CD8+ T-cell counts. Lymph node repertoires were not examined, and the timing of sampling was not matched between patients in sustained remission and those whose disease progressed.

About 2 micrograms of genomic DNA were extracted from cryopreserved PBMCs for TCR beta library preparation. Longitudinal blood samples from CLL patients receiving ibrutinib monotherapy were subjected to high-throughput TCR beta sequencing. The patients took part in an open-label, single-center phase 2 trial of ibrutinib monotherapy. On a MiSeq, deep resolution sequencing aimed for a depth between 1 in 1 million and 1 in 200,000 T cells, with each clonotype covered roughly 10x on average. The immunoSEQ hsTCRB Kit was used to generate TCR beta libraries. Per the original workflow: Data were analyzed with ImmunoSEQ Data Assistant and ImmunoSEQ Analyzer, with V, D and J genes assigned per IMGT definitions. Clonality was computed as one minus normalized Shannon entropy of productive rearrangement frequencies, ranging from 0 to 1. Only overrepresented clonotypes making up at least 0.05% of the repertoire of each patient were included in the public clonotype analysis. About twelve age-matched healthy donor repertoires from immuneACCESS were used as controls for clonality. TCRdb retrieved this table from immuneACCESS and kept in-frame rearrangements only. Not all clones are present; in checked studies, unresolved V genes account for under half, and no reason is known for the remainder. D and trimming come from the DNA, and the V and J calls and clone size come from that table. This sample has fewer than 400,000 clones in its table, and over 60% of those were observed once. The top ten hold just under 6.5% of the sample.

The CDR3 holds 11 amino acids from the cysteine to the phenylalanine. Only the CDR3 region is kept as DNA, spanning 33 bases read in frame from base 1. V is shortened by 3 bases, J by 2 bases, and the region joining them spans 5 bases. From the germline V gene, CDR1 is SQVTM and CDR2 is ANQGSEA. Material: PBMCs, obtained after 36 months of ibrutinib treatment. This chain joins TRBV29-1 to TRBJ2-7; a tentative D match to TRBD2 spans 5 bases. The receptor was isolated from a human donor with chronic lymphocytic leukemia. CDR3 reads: CSVDSAYEQYF. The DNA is TGCAGCGTTGATAGCGCCTACGAGCAGTACTTC.